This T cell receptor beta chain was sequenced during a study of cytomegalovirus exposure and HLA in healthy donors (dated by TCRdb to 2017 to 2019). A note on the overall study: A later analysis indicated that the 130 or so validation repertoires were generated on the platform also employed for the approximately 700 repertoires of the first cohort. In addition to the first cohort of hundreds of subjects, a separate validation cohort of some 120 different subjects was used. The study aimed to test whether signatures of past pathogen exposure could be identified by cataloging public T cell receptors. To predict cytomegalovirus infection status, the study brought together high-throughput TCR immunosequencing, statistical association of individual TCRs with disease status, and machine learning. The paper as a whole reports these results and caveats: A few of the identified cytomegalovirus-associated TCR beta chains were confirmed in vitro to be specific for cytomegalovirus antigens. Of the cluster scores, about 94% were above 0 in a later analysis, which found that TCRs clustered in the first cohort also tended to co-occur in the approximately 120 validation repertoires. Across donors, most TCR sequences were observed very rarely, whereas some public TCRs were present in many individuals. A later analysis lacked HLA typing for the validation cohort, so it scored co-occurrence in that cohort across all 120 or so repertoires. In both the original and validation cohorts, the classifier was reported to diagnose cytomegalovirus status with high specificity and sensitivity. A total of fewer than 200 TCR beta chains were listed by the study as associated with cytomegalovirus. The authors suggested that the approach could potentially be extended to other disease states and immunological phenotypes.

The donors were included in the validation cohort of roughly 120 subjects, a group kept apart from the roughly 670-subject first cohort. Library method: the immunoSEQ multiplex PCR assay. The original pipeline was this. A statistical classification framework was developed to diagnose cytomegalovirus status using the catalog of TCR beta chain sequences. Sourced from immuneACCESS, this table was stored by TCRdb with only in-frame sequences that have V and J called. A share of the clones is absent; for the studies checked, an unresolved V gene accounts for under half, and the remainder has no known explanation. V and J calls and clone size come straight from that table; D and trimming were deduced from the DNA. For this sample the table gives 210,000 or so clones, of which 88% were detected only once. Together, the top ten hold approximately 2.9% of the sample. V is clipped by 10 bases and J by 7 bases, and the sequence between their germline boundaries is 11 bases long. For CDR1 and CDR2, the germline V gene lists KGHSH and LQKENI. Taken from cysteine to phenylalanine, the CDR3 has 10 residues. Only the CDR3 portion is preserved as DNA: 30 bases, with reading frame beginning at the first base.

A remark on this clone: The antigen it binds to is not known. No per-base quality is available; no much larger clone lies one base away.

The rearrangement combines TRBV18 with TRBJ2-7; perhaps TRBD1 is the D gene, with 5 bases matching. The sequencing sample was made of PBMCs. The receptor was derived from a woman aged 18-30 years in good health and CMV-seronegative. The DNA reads TGTGCCAAACGGCCAGGGGAGCAGTACTTC. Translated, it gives CAKRPGEQYF.